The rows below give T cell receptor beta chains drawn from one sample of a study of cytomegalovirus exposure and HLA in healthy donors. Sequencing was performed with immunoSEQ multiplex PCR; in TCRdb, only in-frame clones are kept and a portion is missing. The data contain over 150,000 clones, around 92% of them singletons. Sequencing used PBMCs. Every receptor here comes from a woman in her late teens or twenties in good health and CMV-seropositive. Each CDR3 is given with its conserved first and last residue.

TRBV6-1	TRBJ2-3	CASGPLAGGGDTQYF
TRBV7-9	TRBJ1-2	CASSLGAAFGGYTF
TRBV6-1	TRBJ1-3	CASSARDRKFSFSGNTIYF
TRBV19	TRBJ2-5	CASSFGTGGSGETQYF
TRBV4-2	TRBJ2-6	CASSQGSGPPGGANVLTF
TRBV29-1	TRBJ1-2	CSVDLVRYGYTF
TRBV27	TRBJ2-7	CASSVQGERPYEQYF
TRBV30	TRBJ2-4	CAWSGRGGGAKNIQYF
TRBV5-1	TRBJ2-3	CASSLGSSLAGDTQYF
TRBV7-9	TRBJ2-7	CASSSTGVSYEQYF
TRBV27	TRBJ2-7	CASSFRDRGTYEQYF
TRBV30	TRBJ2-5	CALLTGGSPETQYF
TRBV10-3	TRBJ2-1	CAISEYASGNNEQFF
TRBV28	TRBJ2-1	CASSLEREDYNEQFF
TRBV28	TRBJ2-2	CASSFLGQGTGELFF
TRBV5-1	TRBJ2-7	CASSFDRPYEQYF
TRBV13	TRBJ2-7	CASTGTNHTYEQYF
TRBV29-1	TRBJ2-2	CSVDRAGGELFF
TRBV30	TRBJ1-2	CAWKLQLMMYGYTF
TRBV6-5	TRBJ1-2	CASSSSTDRGKGYTF
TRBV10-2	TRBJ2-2	CASREGGGNTGELFF
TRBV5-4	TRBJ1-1	CASSLSGGWTEAFF
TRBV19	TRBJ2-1	CASSITGVRNEQFF
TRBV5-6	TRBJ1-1	CASSFGNRGTEAFF
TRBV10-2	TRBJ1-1	CASSALGGPNTEAFF
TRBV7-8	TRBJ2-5	CASTPGGGGVETQYF
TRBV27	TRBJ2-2	CASSFSTDTGELFF
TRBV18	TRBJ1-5	CASSRTANQPQHF
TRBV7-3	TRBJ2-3	CASSSSGIGWDTQYF
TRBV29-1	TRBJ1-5	CSVLTGNQPQHF
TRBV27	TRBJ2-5	CASSFRREGRETQYF
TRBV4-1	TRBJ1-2	CASSPGRGLIYGYTF
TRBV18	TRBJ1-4	CASSPGQGNEKLFF
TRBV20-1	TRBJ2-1	CSARERMTEFF
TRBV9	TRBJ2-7	CASSVWGLVYDEQYF
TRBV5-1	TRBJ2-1	CASSLFLANNEQFF
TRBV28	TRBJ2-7	CASSLAGTSYEQYF
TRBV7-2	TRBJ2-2	CASSLFARANTGELFF
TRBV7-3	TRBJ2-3	CASSRQPSGYGTDTQYF
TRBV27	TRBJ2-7	CASSLSPGQGLEQYF
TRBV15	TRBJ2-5	CATSRENRVGETQYF
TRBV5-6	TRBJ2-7	CASSPWGGRFHEQYF
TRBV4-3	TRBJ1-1	CASSQATGLSTEAFF
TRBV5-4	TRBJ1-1	CASSSRDRAPTEAFF
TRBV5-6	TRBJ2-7	CASSLGLAGSEQYF
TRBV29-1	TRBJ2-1	CSVERLAGDRNEQFF